This T cell receptor beta chain emerged from a study of blood T cell repertoires in COVID-19. Remarks on this clone: One end of the junction fails to match germline, which may point to a read error.

Germline CDR1 is LNHDA and CDR2 is SQIVND (reference sequence). The length of the CDR3 is 15 residues. Libraries were prepared by immunoSEQ multiplex PCR; TCRdb keeps only in-frame clonotypes and omits some of them. There are over 200,000 clones in the sample; over 75% occur only once, and about 0.8% lies in the top ten. The sequencing input was peripheral blood. The receptor's source is a woman in her thirties with acute or convalescent COVID-19. The chain has TRBV19 and TRBJ2-1; TRBD1 matches 7 bases. CDR3 residues: CASSIGTASSNEQFF. CDR3 bases: TGTGCCAGTAGTATCGGGACAGCGTCCTCCAATGAGCAGTTCTTC. Drawing the rest from reference TRBV19 and TRBJ2-1, the complete variable domain is DGGITQSPKYLFRKEGQNVTLSCEQNLNHDAMYWYRQDPGQGLRLIYYSQIVNDFQKGDIAEGYSVSREKKESFPLTVTSAQKNPTAFYLCASSIGTASSNEQFFGPGTRLTVL.